These 29 T cell receptor beta chains were sequenced from one sample in a study of CD8 T cells in ankylosing spondylitis. TCRdb re-derived calls from the 5' RACE reads in MiXCR, one entry per CDR3 protein. Of about 340,000 distinct CDR3 sequences listed, roughly 20% are singletons. The sample comprised blood, either unsorted or a sorted T cell fraction (not recorded which). Source of these receptors: a male donor with ankylosing spondylitis or in good health (not recorded which).

The rearrangement uses TRBV7-9 and TRBJ2-7; D gene unclear. The CDR3 has 13 residues. CDR1 is SEHNR and CDR2 is FQNEAQ in the germline V gene (reference sequence). Between the trimmed V and J ends, which lost 6 bases and 6 bases, there was a span of 15 bases. CDR3 region: CASRPGRSREQYF. In DNA, the CDR3 is TGTGCCAGCAGACCCGGACGGAGTCGCGAGCAGTACTTC.

The chain combines TRBV27 with TRBJ2-7, with 8 nucleotides matching TRBD1. The V gene's germline CDR1 is MNHEY and CDR2 SMNVEV (reference sequence). The CDR3 is 15 amino acids. Trimming removed 3 bases from V and 3 bases from J; junction bases left unmatched: 7. In DNA form, the CDR3 reads TGTGCCAGCAGTTTGGGGACAGGAAGTATCTACGAGCAGTACTTC. Its translation is CASSLGTGSIYEQYF.

The chain recombines TRBV20-1 with TRBJ2-1; 8 nucleotides align to TRBD1. Germline-derived CDR1 and CDR2 are DFQATT and SNEGSKA (reference sequence). The J segment lost 3 bases and the V segment lost 1 base, leaving 5 bases of the junction unmatched. CDR3 length equals 15 residues. The CDR3 loop reads CSARAPGQDYNEQFF. The CDR3 coding sequence is TGCAGTGCTAGAGCTCCGGGACAGGACTACAATGAGCAGTTCTTC.

The rearrangement links TRBV29-1 to TRBJ1-2; 8 nucleotides line up with TRBD1. Germline V gene lookup returns CDR1 SQVTM and CDR2 ANQGSEA. V gave up 0 bases and J gave up 3 bases; unmatched junction bases: 3. The CDR3 runs 14 residues. The CDR3 coding sequence is TGCAGCGTTGAAGAGGACAGGGCTGACTATGGCTACACCTTC. As protein: CSVEEDRADYGYTF.

In its sample, this clonotype was seen a few times. CDR3 DNA sequence: TGTGCCAGCAGCTTCGGGACAGGGGGCTCCTACGAGCAGTACTTC. It encodes CASSFGTGGSYEQYF. The gene calls are TRBV7-9 and TRBJ2-7; 11 bases agree with TRBD1. CDR3 size: 15 residues. Germline-derived CDR1 and CDR2 are SEHNR and FQNEAQ (reference sequence). Trimming cost V 3 bases and J 0 bases; bases outside gene matches: 1.

The V and J genes are TRBV24-1 and TRBJ2-7, with D perhaps matching TRBD1 or TRBD2 (6 bases each). V dropped 3 bases and J dropped 4 bases, with 12 bases sitting between them. The CDR3 is 14 amino acids. The germline gives CDR1 KGHDR, CDR2 SFDVKD. CDR3 amino acids: CATSDEDSGYEQYF. The DNA for the CDR3 is TGTGCCACCAGTGATGAGGACAGCGGGTACGAGCAGTACTTC.

V usage is TRBV4-1 and J usage is TRBJ2-7; 8 bases align to TRBD2. Unmatched junction bases numbered 2, after V lost 2 bases and J lost 2 bases. Per the germline V gene, CDR1 is MGHRA and CDR2 is YSYEKL. The length of the CDR3 is 14 residues. In DNA, the CDR3 is TGCGCCAGCAGCCAAATAGCGGGGACCTACGAGCAGTACTTC. Its translation: CASSQIAGTYEQYF.

The chain links TRBV2 to TRBJ2-1; 10 positions match TRBD2. Trimming took 5 bases from V and 6 from J; bases not matched to a gene: 7. Germline V gives CDR1 SNHLY, CDR2 FYNNEI. The CDR3 has 15 amino acids. CDR3 loop: CASSIEVAGGNEQFF. Here the CDR3 DNA reads TGTGCCAGCAGTATAGAGGTAGCGGGGGGCAATGAGCAGTTCTTC.

This clonotype was picked up many times. This chain uses TRBV20-1 with TRBJ2-2; D is unresolved. Between the trimmed V and J ends, which lost 1 base and 5 bases, there was a span of 17 bases. From germline, CDR1 is DFQATT and CDR2 SNEGSKA (reference sequence). This CDR3 is 16 amino acids long. CDR3 coding DNA: TGCAGTGCTAGAGCCCCGAACTCTAGGATTACCGGGGAGCTGTTTTTT. This sequence encodes CSARAPNSRITGELFF.

This clonotype appeared a few times. V usage is TRBV5-1 and J usage is TRBJ2-3; D might be TRBD1 (6 bases). Germline assignment: CDR1 SGHRS and CDR2 YFSETQ. This CDR3 spans 15 amino acids. Trimming took 4 bases from V and 2 from J, leaving 14 bases between them. The CDR3 nucleotides read TGCGCCAGCAGCCTCACAGGGCCCAACACAGATACGCAGTATTTT. Its translation is CASSLTGPNTDTQYF. The full variable domain, with the rest looked up from reference TRBV5-1 and TRBJ2-3, is KAGVTQTPRYLIKTRGQQVTLSCSPISGHRSVSWYQQTPGQGLQFLFEYFSETQRNKGNFPGRFSGRQFSNSRSEMNVSTLELGDSALYLCASSLTGPNTDTQYFGPGTRLTVL.

There are a few counts of this clonotype. The chain combines TRBV12-3 or TRBV12-4 with TRBJ2-5, with D unclear. The CDR3 extends over 16 amino acids. Trimming shortened V by 2 bases and J by 3 bases, and 16 bases separated the two germline ends. The CDR3 sequence is CASSLTLGPHEETQYF. CDR3 nucleotide sequence: TGTGCCAGCAGTTTAACCCTTGGCCCGCACGAAGAGACCCAGTACTTC.

This clonotype was counted only a few times. The chain combines TRBV12-3 or TRBV12-4 with TRBJ1-1, with D perhaps TRBD1 (6 bases). Trimming stripped 7 bases from V and 6 bases from J, with 15 bases between. The CDR3 loop spans 13 amino acids. CDR3 loop: CASTSGGLAEAFF. In DNA, the CDR3 is TGTGCCAGCACCTCCGGGGGGCTCGCTGAAGCTTTCTTT.

V gene TRBV12-3 or TRBV12-4 combines with J gene TRBJ2-3; 14 nucleotides align to TRBD2. This CDR3 has 19 residues. V lost 3 bases to trimming and J lost 5 bases; unmatched junction nucleotides: 13. The CDR3 DNA reads TGTGCCAGCAGTTTCCTATCTCCGGGACTAGCGGGGGCGGAAGATACGCAGTATTTT. Residues: CASSFLSPGLAGAEDTQYF.

Only one count was recorded for this clonotype. V usage is TRBV6-6 and J usage is TRBJ2-7; TRBD1 agrees at 7 bases. V trimming: 5 bases; J trimming: 6 bases; junction bases outside the gene matches: 7. There are 13 residues in the CDR3. CDR1 and CDR2 (germline): MNHNY, SVGAGI (reference sequence). The DNA of the CDR3 is TGTGCCAGCAGTGCGACAGGGAGCGGCGAGCAGTACTTC. Translation gives CASSATGSGEQYF.

There are a few counts of this clonotype. The V call is TRBV9, the J call TRBJ2-1, with 12 nucleotides matching TRBD1. This CDR3 contains 15 residues. Germline lookup yields CDR1 SGDLS and CDR2 YYNGEE. Losses at the gene ends were 5 bases for V and 8 bases for J; bases not matched to a gene: 8. The DNA of the CDR3 is TGTGCCAGCAGAGCTCCGGGACAGGGGGCCCATGAGCAGTTCTTC. Translation: CASRAPGQGAHEQFF. The full variable domain, its missing parts supplied by reference TRBV9 and TRBJ2-1, is DSGVTQTPKHLITATGQRVTLRCSPRSGDLSVYWYQQSLDQGLQFLIQYYNGEERAKGNILERFSAQQFPDLHSELNLSSLELGDSALYFCASRAPGQGAHEQFFGPGTRLTVL.

This clonotype was observed many times. The V and J genes are TRBV9 and TRBJ2-1; 11 positions agree with TRBD2. Losses at the gene ends were 4 bases for V and 3 bases for J; bases not matched to a gene: 3. Germline V gives CDR1 SGDLS, CDR2 YYNGEE. This CDR3 has 15 amino acids. The CDR3 spells CASSPGLADYNEQFF. The CDR3 DNA reads TGTGCCAGCAGCCCGGGACTAGCGGACTACAATGAGCAGTTCTTC.

V is TRBV12-3 or TRBV12-4 and J is TRBJ2-2; D call uncertain. V was shortened by 2 bases and J by 5 bases, with 6 bases between the two germline ends. This CDR3 spans 13 amino acids. The CDR3 nucleotides read TGTGCCAGCAGTTTAATCGATACCGGGGAGCTGTTTTTT. This translates into CASSLIDTGELFF.

This clonotype has a count of ten or more. The chain couples TRBV12-3 or TRBV12-4 to TRBJ2-3, with TRBD1 matching 10 bases. This CDR3 is 14 amino acids long. Trimming took 5 bases from V and 4 from J; bases not matched to a gene: 3. CDR3 region: CASSPTGGPDTQYF. CDR3 in DNA: TGTGCCAGCAGTCCGACAGGGGGCCCAGATACGCAGTATTTT.

This sequence joins TRBV9 and TRBJ1-1, with 7 bases matching TRBD1. Germline trimming cut 5 bases from V and 4 bases from J; bases unmatched to any gene: 8. The CDR3 runs 14 residues. CDR1 is SGDLS and CDR2 is YYNGEE in the germline V gene. The CDR3 region has the DNA TGTGCCAGCAGGGACCTCAGGGGGGTCACTGAAGCTTTCTTT. Residues: CASRDLRGVTEAFF.

About this clonotype itself: One end of the junction varies from germline; a read error may be responsible. The rearrangement links TRBV6-1 to TRBJ2-5, with 7 positions matching TRBD1. The germline CDR1 and CDR2 sequences are MNHNS and SASEGT. There are 15 residues in the CDR3. CDR3 amino acids: CASRGPTGPGETQYF. Here the CDR3 DNA reads TGCGCCAGCAGGGGCCCGACAGGGCCTGGAGAGACCCAGTACTTC.

V usage is TRBV5-1 and J usage is TRBJ2-7; D gene uncertain. Germline values: CDR1 SGHRS, CDR2 YFSETQ. The CDR3 is 14 residues long. V dropped 0 bases and J dropped 2 bases, with 9 bases sitting between them. CDR3 amino acids: CASSLVGYAYEQYF. The CDR3 nucleotides are TGCGCCAGCAGCTTGGTTGGATATGCCTACGAGCAGTACTTC. Full variable domain (missing parts from reference TRBV5-1 and TRBJ2-7): KAGVTQTPRYLIKTRGQQVTLSCSPISGHRSVSWYQQTPGQGLQFLFEYFSETQRNKGNFPGRFSGRQFSNSRSEMNVSTLELGDSALYLCASSLVGYAYEQYFGPGTRLTVT.

The chain is built from TRBV30 and TRBJ2-2; tentative D call: TRBD1 (5 bases). This CDR3 contains 13 residues. Trimming took off 7 bases at V and 1 base at J, with 10 bases between the two ends. Looked up from germline, CDR1 is GTSNPN and CDR2 is SVGIG (reference sequence). CDR3 sequence: CASPTGNTGELFF. In nucleotides, the CDR3 is TGTGCCTCCCCTACAGGGAACACCGGGGAGCTGTTTTTT.

This chain connects TRBV18 to TRBJ2-1; 11 nucleotides line up with TRBD1. The trim removed 5 bases at V and 4 bases at J, leaving 10 bases unmatched. CDR1 KGHSH and CDR2 LQKENI come from the germline V gene. The length of the CDR3 is 17 residues. In DNA form, the CDR3 reads TGTGCCAGCTCAGACCTATCCGGGACAGGGGGTTACAATGAGCAGTTCTTC. Its translation: CASSDLSGTGGYNEQFF.

This clonotype was seen only a few times. This sequence joins TRBV20-1 and TRBJ2-1; 7 nucleotides line up with TRBD1. CDR3 length equals 15 residues. The V gene's germline CDR1 is DFQATT and CDR2 SNEGSKA (reference sequence). V shed 3 bases, J shed 6 bases, and the junction held 11 bases outside the gene matches. The DNA of the CDR3 is TGCAGTGCTAGGTCACCTGCTTGGGACAGCAATGAGCAGTTCTTC. Translating gives CSARSPAWDSNEQFF.

This clonotype was picked up a small number of times. This rearrangement joins TRBV29-1 to TRBJ2-3; D gene ambiguous. Germline assignment: CDR1 SQVTM and CDR2 ANQGSEA. Between the trimmed V and J ends, which lost 7 bases and 4 bases, there was a span of 15 bases. The CDR3 consists of 13 residues. The CDR3 DNA sequence: TGCAGCGCCGATGATCCCCAGGCAGATACGCAGTATTTT. This translates into CSADDPQADTQYF.

This clonotype was seen a few times. This chain joins TRBV12-3 or TRBV12-4 and TRBJ2-1; 13 bases fit TRBD2. This CDR3 contains 17 residues. The V gene end was trimmed by 6 bases and the J gene end by 6 bases; junction bases not matched to a gene: 11. The DNA of the CDR3 is TGTGCCAGCAGCCTCACGACTAGCGGGGGGACCAGCAATGAGCAGTTCTTC. Amino acid sequence: CASSLTTSGGTSNEQFF.

This chain connects TRBV19 to TRBJ2-2; 11 bases are a match to TRBD2. This CDR3 is 16 amino acids long. Germline lookup yields CDR1 LNHDA and CDR2 SQIVND (reference sequence). V lost 4 bases to trimming and J lost 5 bases; unmatched junction nucleotides: 6. The CDR3 region is CASSNSGGASTGELFF. CDR3 nucleotide sequence: TGTGCCAGTAGTAATAGCGGGGGGGCGTCGACCGGGGAGCTGTTTTTT.

Many counts were recorded for this clonotype. V gene TRBV12-3 or TRBV12-4 combines with J gene TRBJ2-1, with a possible D match to TRBD1 (5 bases). The CDR3 has 12 residues. V gave up 4 bases and J gave up 6 bases, with 7 bases separating them. CDR3: CASSSDTNEQFF. CDR3 nucleotide sequence: TGTGCCAGCAGTTCGGACACCAATGAGCAGTTCTTC.

This chain connects TRBV4-1 to TRBJ2-7, with D possibly matching TRBD1 (6 bases). Trimming stripped 4 bases from V and 1 base from J, with 14 bases between. The CDR3 contains 15 residues. The germline gives CDR1 MGHRA, CDR2 YSYEKL. For the CDR3, the DNA is TGCGCCAGCAGCCTTTCGGCCCAGGGGTCCTACGAGCAGTACTTC. Translated, it gives CASSLSAQGSYEQYF.